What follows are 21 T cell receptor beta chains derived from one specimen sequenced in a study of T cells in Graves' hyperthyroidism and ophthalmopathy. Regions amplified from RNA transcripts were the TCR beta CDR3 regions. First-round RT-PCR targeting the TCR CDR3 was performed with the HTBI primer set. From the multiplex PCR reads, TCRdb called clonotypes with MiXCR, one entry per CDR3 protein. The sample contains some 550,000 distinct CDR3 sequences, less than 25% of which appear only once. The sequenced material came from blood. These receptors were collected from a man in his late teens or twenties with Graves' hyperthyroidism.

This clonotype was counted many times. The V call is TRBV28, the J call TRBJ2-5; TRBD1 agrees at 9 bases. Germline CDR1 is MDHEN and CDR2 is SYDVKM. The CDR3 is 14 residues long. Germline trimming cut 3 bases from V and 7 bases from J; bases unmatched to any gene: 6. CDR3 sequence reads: CASSFRRQGVTQYF. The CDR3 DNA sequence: TGTGCCAGCAGTTTCCGCAGACAGGGGGTGACCCAGTACTTC.

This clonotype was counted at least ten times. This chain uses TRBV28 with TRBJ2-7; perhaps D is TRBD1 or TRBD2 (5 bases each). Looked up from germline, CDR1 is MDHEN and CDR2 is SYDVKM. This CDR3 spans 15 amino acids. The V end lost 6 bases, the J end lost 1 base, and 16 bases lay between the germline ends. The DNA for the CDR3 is TGTGCCAGCAGGGGACCCGTTGGGTTTTCCTACGAGCAGTACTTC. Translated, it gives CASRGPVGFSYEQYF.

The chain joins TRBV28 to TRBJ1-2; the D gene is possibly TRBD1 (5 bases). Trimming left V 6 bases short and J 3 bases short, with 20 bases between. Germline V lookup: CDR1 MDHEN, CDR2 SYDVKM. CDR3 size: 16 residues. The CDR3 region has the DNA TGTGCCAGCAGCTTCCCCCGAGACAGCGGAGACTATGGCTACACCTTC. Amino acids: CASSFPRDSGDYGYTF.

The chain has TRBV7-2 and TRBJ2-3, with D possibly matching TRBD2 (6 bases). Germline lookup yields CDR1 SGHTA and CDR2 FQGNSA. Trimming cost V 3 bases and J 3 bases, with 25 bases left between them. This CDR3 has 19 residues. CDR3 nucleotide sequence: TGTGCCAGCAGCTTTCCAACCAGATCCCCCCCGGAGGGAACAGATACGCAGTATTTT. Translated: CASSFPTRSPPEGTDTQYF.

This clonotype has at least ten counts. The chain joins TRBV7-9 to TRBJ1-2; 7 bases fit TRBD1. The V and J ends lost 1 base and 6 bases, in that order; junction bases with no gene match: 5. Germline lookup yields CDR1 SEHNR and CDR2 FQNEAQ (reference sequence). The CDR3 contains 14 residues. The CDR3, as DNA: TGTGCCAGCAGCTTAGTGGGGACAGTTGATGGCTACACCTTC. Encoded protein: CASSLVGTVDGYTF.

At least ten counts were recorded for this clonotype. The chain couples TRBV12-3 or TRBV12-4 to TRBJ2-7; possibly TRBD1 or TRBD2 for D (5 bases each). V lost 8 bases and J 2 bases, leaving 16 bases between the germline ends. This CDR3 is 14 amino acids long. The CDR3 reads CASRARENPYEQYF. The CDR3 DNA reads TGTGCCAGCCGCGCCAGGGAGAACCCCTACGAGCAGTACTTC.

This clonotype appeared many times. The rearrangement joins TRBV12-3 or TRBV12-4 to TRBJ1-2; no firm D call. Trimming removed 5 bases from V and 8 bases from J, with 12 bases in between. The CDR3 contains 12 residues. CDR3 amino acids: CASSTDPSGYTF. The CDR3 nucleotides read TGTGCCAGCAGTACGGACCCCTCCGGCTACACCTTC.

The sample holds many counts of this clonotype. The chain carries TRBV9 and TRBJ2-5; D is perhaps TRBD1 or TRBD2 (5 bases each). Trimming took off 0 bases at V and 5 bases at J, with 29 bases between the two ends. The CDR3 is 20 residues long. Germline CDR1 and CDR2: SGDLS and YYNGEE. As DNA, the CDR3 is TGTGCCAGCAGCGTAGGCCCCGGGGCCCAAAGGTCGGGTTATAAGGAGACCCAGTACTTC. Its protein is CASSVGPGAQRSGYKETQYF.

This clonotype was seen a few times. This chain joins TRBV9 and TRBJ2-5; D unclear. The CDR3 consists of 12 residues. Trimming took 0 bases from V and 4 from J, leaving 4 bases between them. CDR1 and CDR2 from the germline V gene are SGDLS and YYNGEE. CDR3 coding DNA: TGTGCCAGCAGCGTAGTTCGAGAGACCCAGTACTTC. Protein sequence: CASSVVRETQYF.

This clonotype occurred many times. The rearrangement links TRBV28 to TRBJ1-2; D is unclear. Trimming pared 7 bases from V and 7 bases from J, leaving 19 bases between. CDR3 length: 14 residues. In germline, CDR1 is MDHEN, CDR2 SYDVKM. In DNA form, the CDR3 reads TGTGCCAGCACCTTCGGACGGTTTTCTGGTGGCTACACCTTC. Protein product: CASTFGRFSGGYTF.

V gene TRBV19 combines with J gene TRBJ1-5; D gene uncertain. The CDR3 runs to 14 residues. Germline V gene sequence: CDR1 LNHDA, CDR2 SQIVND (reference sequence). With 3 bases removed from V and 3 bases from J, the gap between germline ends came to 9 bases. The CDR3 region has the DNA TGTGCCAGTAGTATGTGGCCGCACAATCAGCCCCAGCATTTT. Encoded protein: CASSMWPHNQPQHF.

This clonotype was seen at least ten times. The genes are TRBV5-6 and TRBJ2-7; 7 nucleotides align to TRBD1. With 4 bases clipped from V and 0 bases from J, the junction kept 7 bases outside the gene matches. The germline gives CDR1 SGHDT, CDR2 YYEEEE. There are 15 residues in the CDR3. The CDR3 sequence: CASSITGVTSYEQYF. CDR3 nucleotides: TGTGCCAGCAGCATAACAGGGGTAACCTCCTACGAGCAGTACTTC.

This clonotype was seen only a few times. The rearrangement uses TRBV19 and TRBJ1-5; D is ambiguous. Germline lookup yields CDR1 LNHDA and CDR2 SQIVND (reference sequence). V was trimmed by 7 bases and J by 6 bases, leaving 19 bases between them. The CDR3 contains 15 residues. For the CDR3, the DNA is TGTGCCAGTACCGCCGGAGGCAGTAGTCGTCAGCCCCAGCATTTT. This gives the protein CASTAGGSSRQPQHF.

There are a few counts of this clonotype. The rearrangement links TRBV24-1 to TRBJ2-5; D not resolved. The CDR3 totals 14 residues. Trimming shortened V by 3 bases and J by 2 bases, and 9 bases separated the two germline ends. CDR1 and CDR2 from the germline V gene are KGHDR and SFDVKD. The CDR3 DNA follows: TGTGCCACCAGTGATCCTGACACTCAAGAGACCCAGTACTTC. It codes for CATSDPDTQETQYF.

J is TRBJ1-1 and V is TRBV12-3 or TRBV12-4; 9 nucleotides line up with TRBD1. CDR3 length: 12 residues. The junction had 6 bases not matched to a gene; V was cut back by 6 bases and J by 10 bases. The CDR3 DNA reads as TGTGCCAGCAGACAACAGGGGGCGAGAGCTTTCTTT. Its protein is CASRQQGARAFF.

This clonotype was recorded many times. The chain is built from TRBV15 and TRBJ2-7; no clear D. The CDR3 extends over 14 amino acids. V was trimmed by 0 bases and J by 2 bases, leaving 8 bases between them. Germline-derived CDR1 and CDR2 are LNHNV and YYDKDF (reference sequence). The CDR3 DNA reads TGTGCCACCAGCAGAGATCGGGCAGCCTACGAGCAGTACTTC. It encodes CATSRDRAAYEQYF.

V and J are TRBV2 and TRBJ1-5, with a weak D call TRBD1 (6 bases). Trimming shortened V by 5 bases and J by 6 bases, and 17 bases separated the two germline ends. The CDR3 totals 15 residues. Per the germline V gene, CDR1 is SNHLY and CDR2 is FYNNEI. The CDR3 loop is CASSKDRRGSQPQHF. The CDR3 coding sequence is TGTGCCAGCAGTAAAGACAGGCGGGGCAGTCAGCCCCAGCATTTT.

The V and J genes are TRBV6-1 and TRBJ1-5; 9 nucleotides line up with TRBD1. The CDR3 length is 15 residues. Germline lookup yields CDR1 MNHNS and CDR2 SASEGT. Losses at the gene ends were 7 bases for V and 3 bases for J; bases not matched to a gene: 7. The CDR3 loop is CASTRGQGINQPQHF. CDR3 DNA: TGTGCCAGCACGCGGGGACAGGGCATCAATCAGCCCCAGCATTTT.

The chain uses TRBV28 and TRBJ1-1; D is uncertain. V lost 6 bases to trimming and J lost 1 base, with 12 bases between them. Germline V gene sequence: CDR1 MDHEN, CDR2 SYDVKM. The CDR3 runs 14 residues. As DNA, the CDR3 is TGTGCCAGCAGCTACCAGAGTTCGAACACTGAAGCTTTCTTT. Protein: CASSYQSSNTEAFF.

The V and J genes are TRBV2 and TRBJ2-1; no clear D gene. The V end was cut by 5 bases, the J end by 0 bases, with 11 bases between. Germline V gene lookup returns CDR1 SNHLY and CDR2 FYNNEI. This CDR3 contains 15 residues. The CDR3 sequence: CASSRVWSSYNEQFF. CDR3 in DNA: TGTGCCAGCAGTCGAGTTTGGAGCTCCTACAATGAGCAGTTCTTC.

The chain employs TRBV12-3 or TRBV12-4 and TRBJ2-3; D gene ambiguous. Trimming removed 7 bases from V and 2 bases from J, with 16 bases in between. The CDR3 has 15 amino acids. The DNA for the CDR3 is TGTGCCAGCACAAATCCCCGGGCCTACACAGATACGCAGTATTTT. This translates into CASTNPRAYTDTQYF.